The 8 T cell receptor beta chains reported below all come from one sample, sequenced in a study of Graves' ophthalmopathy and Graves' hyperthyroidism. Transcripts of RNA were the source for amplifying TCR beta CDR3 regions. An initial RT-PCR round employing HTBI primers preceded a second-round multiplex PCR. TCRdb redid the calling of the multiplex PCR reads with MiXCR, one entry per CDR3 protein. Altogether 680,000 or so distinct CDR3 sequences are present, 22% being singletons, with the ten largest covering around 6.5%. Sequencing used peripheral blood. These receptors were taken from a young woman with stable Graves' hyperthyroidism. Some clones in this sample may be carry-over from other donors' samples.

A few counts support this clonotype. The chain has TRBV4-1 and TRBJ1-2, with TRBD1 matching 11 bases. V lost 1 base and J lost 8; bases outside the gene matches: 3. This CDR3 spans 14 amino acids. Germline V gene data show CDR1 as MGHRA and CDR2 as YSYEKL. The DNA of the CDR3 is TGCGCCAGCAGCCAAGCTGGGACAGGGGGGGGCTACACCTTC. Translated, it gives CASSQAGTGGGYTF.

There are many counts of this clonotype. The J gene is TRBJ2-5, the V gene TRBV11-2, with TRBD2 matching over 10 bases. The CDR3 consists of 15 residues. From germline, CDR1 is SGHAT and CDR2 FQNNGV. J lost 5 bases, V lost 2 bases, and 5 bases had no gene match. CDR3 nucleotide sequence: TGTGCCAGCAGCTTACTAGCGGGAGCTAGGGAGACCCAGTACTTC. Its translation is CASSLLAGARETQYF.

CDR3 nucleotides: TGTGCCAGCAGTCTCAAAAAGGGCACCTACGAGCAGTACTTC. Translating it yields CASSLKKGTYEQYF. This sequence joins TRBV27 and TRBJ2-7, with D unclear. In germline, CDR1 is MNHEY, CDR2 SMNVEV (reference sequence). Trimming took 5 bases from V and 2 from J, leaving 13 bases between them. The CDR3 extends over 14 amino acids.

The chain links TRBV6-5 to TRBJ1-1; 7 bases are shared with TRBD1. The germline gives CDR1 MNHEY, CDR2 SVGAGI. This CDR3 comprises 16 residues. V gave up 4 bases and J gave up 3 bases; unmatched junction bases: 11. The CDR3 nucleotides are TGTGCCAGCAGTTTGGACAGGCCGAGGGTGTACACTGAAGCTTTCTTT. Its translation: CASSLDRPRVYTEAFF.

In its sample, this clonotype was seen many times. The chain combines TRBV5-5 with TRBJ2-7; 10 bases are a match to TRBD1. Germline trimming cut 2 bases from V and 2 bases from J; bases unmatched to any gene: 4. Germline V gene data show CDR1 as SGHKS and CDR2 as YYEKEE (reference sequence). This CDR3 spans 15 amino acids. The chain's CDR3 is CASSLGGQGPYEQYF. The CDR3 DNA sequence: TGTGCCAGCAGCTTAGGGGGACAGGGGCCCTACGAGCAGTACTTC. Full variable domain (outside the CDR3, taken from reference TRBV5-5 and TRBJ2-7): DAGVTQSPTHLIKTRGQQVTLRCSPISGHKSVSWYQQVLGQGPQFIFQYYEKEERGRGNFPDRFSARQFPNYSSELNVNALLLGDSALYLCASSLGGQGPYEQYFGPGTRLTVT.

The V call is TRBV6-1, the J call TRBJ2-5; D may correspond to TRBD1 or TRBD2 (5 bases each). V was shortened by 6 bases and J by 2 bases, with 16 bases between the two germline ends. This CDR3 comprises 15 residues. Germline V gives CDR1 MNHNS, CDR2 SASEGT. Written as DNA, the CDR3 is TGTGCCAGCAGAACACTAGGGACGGATCAAGAGACCCAGTACTTC. It specifies CASRTLGTDQETQYF.

This clonotype was observed many times. The chain employs TRBV6-1 and TRBJ1-1, with TRBD1 matching 10 bases. The CDR3 sequence is 17 residues long. From germline, CDR1 is MNHNS and CDR2 SASEGT. With V trimmed by 4 bases and J by 1 base, 9 bases remained unmatched. CDR3 DNA: TGTGCCAGCAGTGGCGGGACAGGGGCCCTCGAGAACACTGAAGCTTTCTTT. This sequence encodes CASSGGTGALENTEAFF.

V and J are TRBV6-5 and TRBJ1-5; D remains ambiguous. Germline CDR1 is MNHEY and CDR2 is SVGAGI. With 0 bases removed from V and 2 bases from J, the gap between germline ends came to 11 bases. This CDR3 has 16 residues. CDR3 protein: CASSYSGLSGNQPQHF. DNA for the CDR3: TGTGCCAGCAGTTACTCGGGGTTGTCGGGCAATCAGCCCCAGCATTTT.